This T cell receptor beta chain was sequenced for a study of T-cell memory formation after mild COVID-19. The CDR3 runs to 15 residues. Germline-derived CDR1 and CDR2 are SNHLY and FYNNEI. With 5 bases removed from V and 6 bases from J, the gap between germline ends came to 18 bases. MiXCR was run by TCRdb on the 5' RACE reads, yielding one entry per CDR3 protein. Counted here are just over 150,000 distinct CDR3 sequences, 25% to 40% occurring once; the ten biggest clones make up approximately 12%. Study results and limitations: There was a balanced CD4/CD8 profile in clones contracting day 15 to 85, and later expanders leaned CD4+. Those CD4+ clones that contracted were mainly in CM and EM (CD8+ ones in EMRA). Among clones peaking at day 37 in the second wave, SARS-CoV-2 specificity remained unconfirmed. The study detected some responding clones in pre-infection memory, suggesting cross-reactive memory joined.

This clonotype was counted a few times. Its antigen remains unknown. This clonotype was sampled from an adult woman who had mild COVID-19 (a few samples of this study predate the infection). Cell type and time point are not known. Sequencing was carried out using PBMCs or a T cell subset sorted from them (not recorded which). J is TRBJ2-3 and V is TRBV2; D may be TRBD2 (7 bases). CDR3 amino acids: CASSFGGGSADTQYF. For the CDR3, the DNA is TGTGCCAGCAGTTTTGGGGGCGGGAGTGCGGATACGCAGTATTTT.